These 22 T cell receptor beta chains originate from one sample sequenced in a study of blood T cell repertoires in COVID-19. The protocol was immunoSEQ multiplex PCR, while the TCRdb copy is restricted to in-frame clones and leaves out a portion. The sample has about 440,000 clones; roughly 87% are singletons. Source material: PBMCs or T cells enriched from blood (not recorded which). The receptors derive from a woman aged 18-30 years with acute COVID-19.

The CDR3 reads CAISESNAIYGYTF. The CDR3, as DNA: TGTGCCATCAGTGAGTCCAACGCTATTTATGGCTACACCTTC. The chain uses TRBV10-3 and TRBJ1-2; D uncertain. Trimming took 0 bases from V and 5 from J, leaving 10 bases between them. This CDR3 spans 14 amino acids. Germline V gene data show CDR1 as ENHRY and CDR2 as SYGVKD.

The chain uses TRBV14 and TRBJ1-1; D is perhaps TRBD1 (5 bases). The CDR3 is 14 amino acids. CDR1 is SGHDN, CDR2 FVKESK, per germline. Trimming pared 4 bases from V and 0 bases from J, leaving 9 bases between. The CDR3 loop is CASSLRVVNTEAFF. As DNA, the CDR3 is TGTGCCAGCAGCCTCAGGGTAGTGAACACTGAAGCTTTCTTT.

The chain employs TRBV10-1 and TRBJ2-3, with D unclear. The V end lost 2 bases, the J end lost 1 base, and 4 bases lay between the germline ends. This CDR3 is built from 13 residues. Germline V gives CDR1 WNHNN, CDR2 SYGVQD (reference sequence). The CDR3 bases are TGCGCCAGCAGTGAGACTGGCACAGATACGCAGTATTTT. It yields the protein CASSETGTDTQYF.

This chain connects TRBV5-1 to TRBJ2-2; tentative D call: TRBD1 (5 bases). The CDR3 totals 16 residues. Trimming took off 0 bases at V and 0 bases at J, with 9 bases between the two ends. CDR1 SGHRS and CDR2 YFSETQ come from the germline V gene. CDR3 loop: CASSLEAGTNTGELFF. In nucleotides, the CDR3 is TGCGCCAGCAGCTTGGAGGCAGGGACGAACACCGGGGAGCTGTTTTTT.

The V and J genes are TRBV7-8 and TRBJ2-7; a possible D gene is TRBD2 (6 bases). The ends were cut back, 5 bases at V and 1 base at J, with 18 bases in the middle. CDR1 is SGHVS, CDR2 FQNEAQ, per germline. The CDR3 consists of 16 residues. CDR3 region: CASSHLSAGRSYEQYF. CDR3 nucleotide sequence: TGTGCCAGCAGCCACCTCTCGGCGGGGAGATCCTACGAGCAGTACTTC.

The rearrangement joins TRBV7-9 to TRBJ2-3; tentatively, D is TRBD1 (6 bases). Germline lookup yields CDR1 SEHNR and CDR2 FQNEAQ (reference sequence). V was clipped by 7 bases and J by 0 bases, with 14 bases between them. CDR3 length: 15 residues. CDR3 nucleotide sequence: TGTGCCAGCACCCAGGGGACGACTAGCACAGATACGCAGTATTTT. Translating gives CASTQGTTSTDTQYF.

This clone was picked up one time. A clone one base away is much larger, so this may be a read error. This rearrangement joins TRBV11-2 to TRBJ1-2; 8 bases match TRBD1. CDR1 is SGHAT, CDR2 FQNNGV, per germline. V trimming: 5 bases; J trimming: 6 bases; junction bases outside the gene matches: 2. The CDR3 spans 12 residues. CDR3 DNA: TGTGCCAGCAGCCGGACAGGGAATGGCTACACCTTC. This sequence encodes CASSRTGNGYTF.

The gene calls are TRBV6-5 and TRBJ2-4, with D possibly matching TRBD1 (6 bases). V lost 6 bases and J lost 9, with 15 bases in between. From germline, CDR1 is MNHEY and CDR2 SVGAGI. The CDR3 is made up of 13 amino acids. The CDR3, as DNA: TGTGCCAGCAGAACCCCGGGACAAGCCATTCAGTACTTC. Translation: CASRTPGQAIQYF.

The chain recombines TRBV9 with TRBJ2-7; 9 bases map to TRBD2. V dropped 3 bases and J dropped 2; count of bases not matched to a gene: 3. CDR3 length: 14 residues. Germline CDR1 is SGDLS and CDR2 is YYNGEE. The CDR3: CASSAGTSPYEQYF. CDR3 sequence (DNA): TGTGCCAGCAGCGCCGGGACTAGCCCCTACGAGCAGTACTTC.

J is TRBJ2-7 and V is TRBV4-3; 9 nucleotides align to TRBD2. This CDR3 has 15 residues. From germline, CDR1 is LGHNA and CDR2 YSLEER. V shed 0 bases and J 3 bases; nucleotides not matched to a gene: 3. The CDR3 nucleotides are TGCGCCAGCAGCCAAGATGCTAGCGGGATCTACGAGCAGTACTTC. Translated: CASSQDASGIYEQYF.

This CDR3 reads CASSVAPGSRANVLTF. CDR3 nucleotides: TGTGCCAGCAGCGTAGCTCCAGGGTCGAGGGCCAACGTCCTGACTTTC. V is TRBV9 and J is TRBJ2-6, with TRBD1 as a possible D gene (5 bases). Germline values: CDR1 SGDLS, CDR2 YYNGEE. The CDR3 covers 16 residues. Trimming removed 0 bases from V and 5 bases from J, with 12 bases in between.

This clone was detected a few times. This chain connects TRBV19 to TRBJ1-2; D is possibly TRBD1 (6 bases). This CDR3 spans 15 amino acids. Looked up from germline, CDR1 is LNHDA and CDR2 is SQIVND (reference sequence). The germline V and J ends were trimmed by 3 bases and 0 bases, with 11 bases remaining between them. The CDR3, as DNA: TGTGCCAGTAGTATCGCTCCAGGGGCTAACTATGGCTACACCTTC. It is translated as CASSIAPGANYGYTF.

The V and J genes are TRBV28 and TRBJ1-2, with D possibly being TRBD1 (6 bases). Germline V gene lookup returns CDR1 MDHEN and CDR2 SYDVKM. Trimming stripped 9 bases from V and 5 bases from J, with 13 bases between. The CDR3 consists of 12 residues. The CDR3 spells CASNRVGYGYTF. The CDR3, as DNA: TGTGCCAGTAACAGGGTTGGGTATGGCTACACCTTC.

This sequence joins TRBV30 and TRBJ1-1, with a weak D call TRBD1 (5 bases). Per germline, CDR1 GTSNPN and CDR2 SVGIG (reference sequence). The V end lost 0 bases, the J end lost 10 bases, and 9 bases lay between the germline ends. This CDR3 comprises 11 residues. In DNA form, the CDR3 reads TGTGCCTGGAGTGTAGGGGTTGGAGCTTTCTTT. Translation: CAWSVGVGAFF.

The chain combines TRBV5-6 with TRBJ2-7; perhaps TRBD1 as D (6 bases). V lost 2 bases to trimming and J lost 3 bases, with 18 bases between them. The CDR3 consists of 16 residues. Germline lookup yields CDR1 SGHDT and CDR2 YYEEEE. CDR3 residues: CASSFGGLWAHYEQYF. The CDR3 DNA reads as TGTGCCAGCAGCTTTGGGGGCTTGTGGGCCCACTACGAGCAGTACTTC.

V usage is TRBV6-5 and J usage is TRBJ1-4, with 8 nucleotides matching TRBD1. Per germline, CDR1 MNHEY and CDR2 SVGAGI. The V and J ends lost 6 bases and 7 bases, in that order; junction bases with no gene match: 7. This CDR3 has 14 residues. The CDR3 DNA reads TGTGCCAGCAGCCGAGACAGGGGAGCTGAAAAACTGTTTTTT. Its translation: CASSRDRGAEKLFF.

The CDR3 region has the DNA TGTGCCAGTAGTAAAATTGGGACAGCCGATGCCTACACCTTC. Translated: CASSKIGTADAYTF. The chain recombines TRBV19 with TRBJ1-2; 7 nucleotides line up with TRBD1. CDR3 length equals 14 residues. J gave up 10 bases and V 4 bases, and 12 bases lay outside the gene matches. Germline CDR1 LNHDA, CDR2 SQIVND (reference sequence). The full variable domain, its missing parts supplied by reference TRBV19 and TRBJ1-2, is DGGITQSPKYLFRKEGQNVTLSCEQNLNHDAMYWYRQDPGQGLRLIYYSQIVNDFQKGDIAEGYSVSREKKESFPLTVTSAQKNPTAFYLCASSKIGTADAYTFGSGTRLTVV.

There are a few counts of this clone. The chain has TRBV18 and TRBJ1-1; TRBD1 matches at 7 bases. The germline V gene encodes CDR1 KGHSH and CDR2 LQKENI. V lost 6 bases and J lost 2; bases outside the gene matches: 6. The CDR3 spans 14 residues. CDR3 coding DNA: TGTGCCAGCTCCCTCGGGACAGCCAACACTGAAGCTTTCTTT. Translation: CASSLGTANTEAFF.

The chain couples TRBV7-9 to TRBJ2-7, with 9 bases fitting TRBD1. The V segment lost 4 bases and the J segment 7 bases; nucleotides outside the gene matches: 11. The CDR3 is 15 residues long. The germline V gene has CDR1 SEHNR and CDR2 FQNEAQ (reference sequence). The CDR3: CASSYTGGSGVEQYF. The CDR3 DNA follows: TGTGCCAGCAGCTATACAGGGGGCTCCGGGGTGGAGCAGTACTTC.

The chain has TRBV19 and TRBJ1-5, with D unresolved. This CDR3 contains 15 residues. Germline-derived CDR1 and CDR2 are LNHDA and SQIVND (reference sequence). V gave up 4 bases and J gave up 0 bases, with 10 bases separating them. DNA for the CDR3: TGTGCCAGTAGTACGGAGGACTATAGCAATCAGCCCCAGCATTTT. Its translation is CASSTEDYSNQPQHF.

V usage is TRBV24-1 and J usage is TRBJ1-2; D is perhaps TRBD1 (6 bases). Germline values: CDR1 KGHDR, CDR2 SFDVKD. The germline V and J ends were trimmed by 3 bases and 1 base, with 20 bases remaining between them. The CDR3 covers 18 residues. In nucleotides, the CDR3 is TGTGCCACCAGTGATAACCGGTCTCCAGGGGCTCTTAACTATGGCTACACCTTC. Residues: CATSDNRSPGALNYGYTF.

This chain connects TRBV5-1 to TRBJ2-7; 10 nucleotides match TRBD2. Germline lookup yields CDR1 SGHRS and CDR2 YFSETQ. Unmatched junction bases numbered 6, after V lost 0 bases and J lost 0 bases. The CDR3 consists of 17 residues. CDR3 DNA: TGCGCCAGCAGCTTGGGCCTAGCGGGGGCCTTCTCCTACGAGCAGTACTTC. Translating gives CASSLGLAGAFSYEQYF.